This note documents a single TCR beta chain sequence. Its antigen specificity is not known. A junction boundary mismatches the germline segment, possibly from a read error. The same CDR3 can be traced to other DNA sequences in this sample. Receptor libraries were prepared by the immunoSEQ multiplex PCR assay. Imported from immuneACCESS, the table was reduced by TCRdb to in-frame sequences with V and J called. These copies leave out some clones; in studies compared against another copy, an unresolved V gene accounts for under half, and the cause of the remainder is not known. This sample comprises tens of thousands of clones, about 85% of them detected only once. The ten most abundant clones make up about 5.8% of the sample. The CDR3 goes from the cysteine to the phenylalanine over 17 residues. Kept here is only the CDR3 DNA, which spans 51 bases and is read in frame from base 1. The germline V gene sets CDR1 to MGHRA and CDR2 to YSYEKL.

The data are from a study of radiotherapy plus CTLA-4 blockade in lung cancer (dated by TCRdb to between 2017 and 2018). Background on the whole study: Objective responses were observed in approximately 17% of enrolled patients, and disease control was achieved in approximately 29%.

In this study, focal radiation therapy paired with CTLA-4 blockade (ipilimumab) was tested in patients who had chemo-refractory metastatic non-small-cell lung cancer. Overall results and qualifications from the work: After treatment with radiotherapy and ipilimumab, TCR clones that originated in tumors expanded in peripheral blood. The strongest predictors of response, as reported, were early dynamic changes in blood T cell clones along with a rise in serum interferon-beta after radiation.

The receptor's source is a human donor with non-small cell lung cancer who had stable disease on radiotherapy plus ipilimumab. The sequence joins TRBV4-1 to TRBJ2-3; perhaps TRBD1 is the D gene, with 6 bases matching. The sample in question was peripheral blood, obtained from a patient treated with radiotherapy plus ipilimumab. For the CDR3, the sequence is CASSQGALGRGTDTQYF. The DNA sequence follows: TGCGCCAGCAGCCAAGGGGCCCTTGGCAGGGGCACAGATACGCAATATTTT.